Shown below are 13 T cell receptor beta chains from a single sample sequenced in a study of tumor and adjacent non-tumor tissue in lung cancer. Three rounds of nested PCR, following a modified ARM-PCR protocol, produced the TCRbeta library. TCRdb processed the multiplex PCR reads anew with MiXCR; each CDR3 protein has one entry. Altogether about 93,000 distinct CDR3 sequences are present, around 59% being singletons, with the ten largest covering around 15%. No cell sorting was done before RNA was extracted from the tissue. Sequenced sample: lung tumor tissue. The receptor source for this set is a man between 65 and 80 years old with non-small cell lung cancer.

Comments on this clonotype: One end of the junction does not line up with germline, which may come from a read error. The V and J genes are TRBV11-2 and TRBJ2-5; D is uncertain. This CDR3 has 15 residues. Germline CDR1 reads SGHAT; CDR2 reads FQNNGV. The chain's CDR3 is CASSLGLAGHKTQYF. The CDR3 DNA reads as TGTGCCAGCAGCTTAGGACTCGCCGGGCATAAGACCCAATACTTC.

This clonotype was recorded a few times. This chain links TRBV20-1 with TRBJ2-5; 9 bases line up with TRBD1. V trimming: 3 bases; J trimming: 5 bases; junction bases outside the gene matches: 19. Germline CDR1 DFQATT, CDR2 SNEGSKA (reference sequence). The CDR3 consists of 18 residues. The CDR3 region is CSASQPPGQGEPRETQYF. The DNA for the CDR3 is TGCAGTGCTAGCCAACCACCGGGACAGGGTGAACCTCGGGAGACCCAGTACTTC.

Turning to this clonotype: A read error may produce the germline difference seen at one junction end. CDR3 nucleotide sequence: TGTGTCAGCAGCTTAGTAGGAGGAACCACCTCCTATAATTCACCCCTCCACTTT. Its protein is CVSSLVGGTTSYNSPLHF. The chain carries TRBV11-2 and TRBJ1-6, with unresolved D. Germline CDR1 and CDR2: SGHAT and FQNNGV. The CDR3 runs 18 residues.

The V gene is TRBV7-3, the J gene TRBJ2-2; perhaps TRBD1 as D (6 bases). This CDR3 contains 15 residues. Germline values: CDR1 SGHTA, CDR2 FQGTGA. V was cut by 8 bases and J by 6 bases, with 19 bases left in between. Here the CDR3 reads CASAHDRKDAGELFF. CDR3 in DNA: TGTGCCAGCGCCCACGACAGGAAGGACGCCGGGGAGCTGTTTTTT.

For this clonotype: An end of the junction does not agree with germline; a read error may underlie this. The chain employs TRBV29-1 and TRBJ2-2, with a weak D call TRBD2 (5 bases). This CDR3 is built from 14 residues. Germline CDR1 is SQVTM and CDR2 is ANQGSEA. CDR3 sequence: CSAVELGNTGEPFF. DNA for the CDR3: TGCAGCGCTGTCGAACTAGGAAACACCGGGGAGCCGTTTTTT.

Points on this clonotype: A read error may account for a junction end that differs from germline. The CDR3 DNA is TGTGCCAGCAGCGAAAACTCCGGATTAGTCAAAAACATTCACTACTTC. This sequence encodes CASSENSGLVKNIHYF. J is TRBJ2-4 and V is TRBV11-3; D uncertain. This CDR3 is 16 amino acids long. Germline V lookup: CDR1 SGHNT, CDR2 YENEEA.

This clonotype was seen only a few times. The rearrangement uses TRBV7-9 and TRBJ2-1; TRBD1 is a possible D gene (6 bases). CDR1 and CDR2 from the germline V gene are SEHNR and FQNEAQ (reference sequence). This CDR3 is 17 amino acids long. Trimming pared 2 bases from V and 9 bases from J, leaving 23 bases between. Here the CDR3 DNA reads TGTGCCAGCAGCTTAACCCCGCTAGGGACATCGGGTCCTGAGCAGTTCTTC. It is translated as CASSLTPLGTSGPEQFF.

This clonotype came up once. The chain carries TRBV6-2 or TRBV6-3 and TRBJ1-5, with a weak D call TRBD1 (5 bases). Germline assignment: CDR1 MNHEY and CDR2 SVGEGT. V gave up 6 bases and J gave up 2 bases, with 11 bases separating them. The CDR3 has 14 residues. CDR3: CASSWIGGNQPQHF. The CDR3 DNA follows: TGTGCCAGCAGCTGGATAGGGGGCAATCAGCCCCAGCATTTT.

This clonotype was seen repeatedly, ten times or more. The V gene is TRBV20-1, the J gene TRBJ2-3; no reliable D call. Per germline, CDR1 DFQATT and CDR2 SNEGSKA (reference sequence). The CDR3 has 13 amino acids. The V and J ends lost 3 bases and 3 bases respectively, with 10 bases between them. The CDR3 protein is CSASGVETDTQYF. The CDR3 DNA reads as TGCAGTGCTAGTGGGGTCGAGACAGATACGCAGTATTTT.

Only one count was recorded for this clonotype. One junction end does not reproduce the germline sequence, and a read error may be involved. The chain uses TRBV29-1 and TRBJ2-2; a possible D gene is TRBD1 (6 bases). Germline CDR1 reads SQVTM; CDR2 reads ANQGSEA. This CDR3 is 17 amino acids long. The CDR3 protein is CCVGERARDKNTGELVF. CDR3 coding DNA: TGCTGCGTGGGAGAGAGAGCCCGGGACAAAAACACCGGGGAGCTGGTTTTT.

The CDR3 DNA reads as TGTGCCAGGAGCGTCTTGGCCAGCTACGAGCAGTACTTC. Translated, it gives CARSVLASYEQYF. The chain links TRBV6-1 to TRBJ2-7; D unresolved. V was cut by 9 bases and J by 3 bases, with 15 bases left in between. CDR1 and CDR2 from the germline V gene are MNHNS and SASEGT. The CDR3 runs to 13 residues.

This clonotype was counted many times. The chain links TRBV6-1 to TRBJ1-2, with a possible D match to TRBD1 (5 bases). The CDR3 loop spans 15 amino acids. Trimming took 0 bases from V and 0 from J, leaving 8 bases between them. Germline loops: CDR1 MNHNS, CDR2 SASEGT. This CDR3 is CASSEAEGANYGYTF. The CDR3 nucleotides are TGTGCCAGCAGTGAAGCAGAAGGGGCTAACTATGGCTACACCTTC.

This clonotype was counted a single time. A much larger clone sits a single nucleotide away, making a read error possible. The rearrangement joins TRBV28 to TRBJ1-2, with D perhaps TRBD1 (5 bases). Per the germline V gene, CDR1 is MDHEN and CDR2 is SYDVKM. This CDR3 has 14 amino acids. Trimming removed 4 bases at V and 5 bases at J, with 14 bases between. The chain's CDR3 is CASSSGSMLYGYTF. The CDR3 nucleotides are TGTGCCAGCAGTTCAGGGTCCATGCTATATGGCTACACCTTC.